This T cell receptor beta chain was captured in a study of T cell responses to AZD1222 COVID-19 vaccine. Study findings and constraints: The span of vaccine-associated CD4 TCRs extended across spike, with dominance at 160-218 and 743-854. Donors were mostly white British, more females; clonal diversity possibly underestimated. At baseline, just six AZD1222 recipients tested seropositive.

Profiling relied on immunoSEQ multiplex PCR, and the TCRdb table lists in-frame clones only, not all of them. The sample gives more than 65,000 clones, around four fifths of which show up once; around a quarter is in the top ten. In regard to this clone: Its antigen remains unknown.

CDR3 length: 15 residues. V shed 1 base and J shed 8 bases, with 14 bases lying between them. From germline, CDR1 is SGHTA and CDR2 FQGTGA. Sequenced here: peripheral blood, sampled 28 days after the second AZD1222 dose. The TCR sequence derives from an adult who received the AZD1222 COVID-19 vaccine. The rearrangement uses TRBV7-3 and TRBJ1-4; TRBD1 is a possible D gene (6 bases). This chain's CDR3 is CASSLNQGMDEKLFF. The CDR3 DNA reads TGTGCCAGCAGCTTAAACCAGGGGATGGACGAAAAACTGTTTTTT.